The 8 T cell receptor beta chains in this list originate from one sample, sequenced in a study of cytomegalovirus exposure and HLA in healthy donors. Vbeta (60) and Jbeta (13) primers were used in the PCR. Only in-frame clones appear in the TCRdb table, and some are missing; sequencing was by immunoSEQ multiplex PCR. The sample lists 75,000 to 95,000 clones, less than 65% occurring once. The specimen sequenced was PBMCs. The receptors shown here come from a woman aged 25 to 39 in good health and CMV-seronegative.

This clone was counted between two and nine times. The J gene is TRBJ2-5, the V gene TRBV6-1; D gene ambiguous. Trimming stripped 6 bases from V and 5 bases from J, with 4 bases between. The germline CDR1 and CDR2 sequences are MNHNS and SASEGT. The CDR3 has 10 amino acids. The CDR3 is CASRRETQYF. DNA of the CDR3: TGTGCCAGCAGGAGGGAGACCCAGTACTTC.

The chain combines TRBV5-4 with TRBJ1-2, with a possible D match to TRBD1 (5 bases). The CDR3 length is 16 residues. V was shortened by 4 bases and J by 0 bases, with 16 bases between the two germline ends. CDR1 and CDR2 from the germline V gene are SGHNT and YYREEE (reference sequence). Written as DNA, the CDR3 is TGTGCCAGCAGCGACCGGGCAGGGCAAGCTAACTATGGCTACACCTTC. As protein: CASSDRAGQANYGYTF.

The chain couples TRBV6-5 to TRBJ1-4, with 7 bases that match TRBD1. Germline CDR1 is MNHEY and CDR2 is SVGAGI. The CDR3 has 15 residues. The junction had 7 bases not matched to a gene; V was cut back by 3 bases and J by 6 bases. CDR3 protein: CASSYGDRGHEKLFF. DNA of the CDR3: TGTGCCAGCAGTTATGGGGACAGAGGGCATGAAAAACTGTTTTTT.

This clone appeared once. The chain has TRBV5-4 and TRBJ1-5, with 8 bases that match TRBD1. V gave up 0 bases and J gave up 0 bases; unmatched junction bases: 8. The CDR3 is 18 amino acids. The germline V gene has CDR1 SGHNT and CDR2 YYREEE (reference sequence). CDR3 loop: CASSLGGGQDLSNQPQHF. CDR3 DNA sequence: TGTGCCAGCAGCTTGGGCGGGGGACAGGACCTTAGCAATCAGCCCCAGCATTTT.

In its sample, this clone was seen once. The chain carries TRBV5-1 and TRBJ2-1; D may be TRBD2 (6 bases). Germline assignment: CDR1 SGHRS and CDR2 YFSETQ. V gave up 2 bases and J gave up 6 bases, with 12 bases separating them. The CDR3 totals 14 residues. DNA for the CDR3: TGCGCCAGCAGCTTCGCGGGGAAAATCAATGAGCAGTTCTTC. This gives the protein CASSFAGKINEQFF. Looking up the rest from reference TRBV5-1 and TRBJ2-1 gives the full variable domain: KAGVTQTPRYLIKTRGQQVTLSCSPISGHRSVSWYQQTPGQGLQFLFEYFSETQRNKGNFPGRFSGRQFSNSRSEMNVSTLELGDSALYLCASSFAGKINEQFFGPGTRLTVL.

J is TRBJ2-7 and V is TRBV5-4; 10 positions match TRBD1. The V gene's germline CDR1 is SGHNT and CDR2 YYREEE (reference sequence). V lost 4 bases to trimming and J lost 3 bases; unmatched junction nucleotides: 7. CDR3 length: 15 amino acids. DNA of the CDR3: TGTGCCAGCAGCATCCCGGGACAGGGGCTCTACGAGCAGTACTTC. It translates to CASSIPGQGLYEQYF.

As regards this clone: The same CDR3 can be traced to other DNA sequences in this sample. The chain combines TRBV30 with TRBJ1-5, with 9 positions matching TRBD1. Germline-derived CDR1 and CDR2 are GTSNPN and SVGIG (reference sequence). The CDR3 consists of 13 residues. V dropped 4 bases and J dropped 6; count of bases not matched to a gene: 4. The CDR3 bases are TGTGCCTGGACCGGGACAGGGTCTCAGCCCCAGCATTTT. Its protein is CAWTGTGSQPQHF. Complete variable domain (other parts from reference TRBV30 and TRBJ1-5): SQTIHQWPATLVQPVGSPLSLECTVEGTSNPNLYWYRQAAGRGLQLLFYSVGIGQISSEVPQNLSASRPQDRQFILSSKKLLLSDSGFYLCAWTGTGSQPQHFGDGTRLSIL.

This chain links TRBV21-1 with TRBJ2-7; TRBD1, the D gene given by the table, was not confirmed from the DNA. TRBV21-1 is a pseudogene segment. CDR3 length: 15 residues. Here the CDR3 DNA reads TGTGCCAGCCGCACAGGGAACCAACCTTCCTACGAGCAGTACTTC. Amino acids: CASRTGNQPSYEQYF.